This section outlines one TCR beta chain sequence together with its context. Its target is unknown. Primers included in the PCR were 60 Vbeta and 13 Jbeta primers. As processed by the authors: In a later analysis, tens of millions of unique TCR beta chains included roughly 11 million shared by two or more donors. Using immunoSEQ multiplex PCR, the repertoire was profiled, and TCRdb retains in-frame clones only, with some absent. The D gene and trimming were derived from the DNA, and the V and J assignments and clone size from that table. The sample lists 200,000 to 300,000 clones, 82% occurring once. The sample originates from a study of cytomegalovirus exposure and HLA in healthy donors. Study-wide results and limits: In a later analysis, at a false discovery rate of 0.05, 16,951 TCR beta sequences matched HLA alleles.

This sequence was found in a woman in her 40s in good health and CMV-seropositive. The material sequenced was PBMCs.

This CDR3 is CASSVQGTNYGYTF. The CDR3 DNA reads TGTGCCAGCAGCGTACAGGGGACTAACTATGGCTACACCTTC. The J gene is TRBJ1-2, the V gene TRBV9; D is perhaps TRBD1 (6 bases). The ends were cut back, 1 base at V and 0 bases at J, with 7 bases in the middle. The CDR3 has 14 residues. Looked up from germline, CDR1 is SGDLS and CDR2 is YYNGEE.